Below, 24 T cell receptor beta chains from the same sample are listed, as sequenced in a study of T cell responses to AZD1222 COVID-19 vaccine. Sequencing was performed with immunoSEQ multiplex PCR; in TCRdb, only in-frame clones are kept and a portion is missing. The repertoire holds about 92,000 clones, with 70% to 90% as singletons. The specimen was peripheral blood, collected on day 0 of AZD1222 vaccination. The receptors come from an adult in good health.

V usage is TRBV30 and J usage is TRBJ2-7, with D uncertain. From germline, CDR1 is GTSNPN and CDR2 SVGIG (reference sequence). This CDR3 region has 13 residues. The V and J ends lost 4 bases and 3 bases respectively, with 13 bases between them. The CDR3 nucleotides are TGTGCCTGGATAGGTGAGAACCACTACGAGCAGTACTTC. The encoded protein is CAWIGENHYEQYF.

In the case of this clone: This specimen includes other DNA sequences encoding the same CDR3. V and J are TRBV5-1 and TRBJ1-3; the D is unclear. Germline-derived CDR1 and CDR2 are SGHRS and YFSETQ. The CDR3 consists of 14 residues. The ends were cut back, 0 bases at V and 0 bases at J, with 4 bases in the middle. The CDR3 DNA is TGCGCCAGCAGCTTGGGGGGCTCTGGAAACACCATATATTTT. It specifies CASSLGGSGNTIYF. The full variable domain, with the rest looked up from reference TRBV5-1 and TRBJ1-3, is KAGVTQTPRYLIKTRGQQVTLSCSPISGHRSVSWYQQTPGQGLQFLFEYFSETQRNKGNFPGRFSGRQFSNSRSEMNVSTLELGDSALYLCASSLGGSGNTIYFGEGSWLTVV.

The chain employs TRBV4-3 and TRBJ2-7, with 7 bases aligning to TRBD2. The V gene's germline CDR1 is LGHNA and CDR2 YSLEER. This CDR3 is built from 13 residues. V was clipped by 4 bases and J by 5 bases; unmatched bases: 5. The CDR3 loop is CASSLGGIDEQYF. The CDR3 coding sequence is TGCGCCAGCAGCCTGGGGGGGATCGACGAGCAGTACTTC.

J is TRBJ1-2 and V is TRBV5-4, with D tentatively TRBD1 (6 bases). V was shortened by 0 bases and J by 0 bases, with 15 bases between the two germline ends. Germline loops: CDR1 SGHNT, CDR2 YYREEE (reference sequence). The CDR3 contains 17 residues. For the CDR3, the DNA is TGTGCCAGCAGCTTGGGTACACAAAGGGGGTCTAACTATGGCTACACCTTC. Encoded protein: CASSLGTQRGSNYGYTF.

The chain uses TRBV7-9 and TRBJ2-5; D may correspond to TRBD1 or TRBD2 (5 bases each). There are 16 residues in the CDR3. V lost 2 bases and J 1 base, leaving 14 bases between the germline ends. The germline CDR1 and CDR2 sequences are SEHNR and FQNEAQ (reference sequence). CDR3 protein: CASSLTTGRSQETQYF. CDR3 DNA sequence: TGTGCCAGCAGCTTAACTACGGGACGCTCCCAAGAGACCCAGTACTTC. The full variable domain, completed using reference TRBV7-9 and TRBJ2-5, is DTGVSQNPRHKITKRGQNVTFRCDPISEHNRLYWYRQTLGQGPEFLTYFQNEAQLEKSRLLSDRFSAERPKGSFSTLEIQRTEQGDSAMYLCASSLTTGRSQETQYFGPGTRLLVL.

This clone has a single count. This chain joins TRBV13 and TRBJ1-1; D ambiguous. Germline V gene sequence: CDR1 PRHDT, CDR2 FYEKMQ (reference sequence). V was cut by 0 bases and J by 8 bases, with 10 bases left in between. CDR3 length: 13 amino acids. CDR3 in DNA: TGTGCCAGCAGCTTAGGACGGGGTTACGAAGCTTTCTTT. It yields the protein CASSLGRGYEAFF. Drawing the rest from reference TRBV13 and TRBJ1-1, the complete variable domain is AAGVIQSPRHLIKEKRETATLKCYPIPRHDTVYWYQQGPGQDPQFLISFYEKMQSDKGSIPDRFSAQQFSDYHSELNMSSLELGDSALYFCASSLGRGYEAFFGQGTRLTVV.

This clone was seen more than once but under ten times. The chain is built from TRBV7-9 and TRBJ2-7, with TRBD2 identical over 7 bases. This CDR3 comprises 14 residues. Trimming cost V 6 bases and J 7 bases; bases outside gene matches: 12. Germline CDR1 SEHNR, CDR2 FQNEAQ (reference sequence). CDR3 amino acids: CASSSLGGTSEQYF. The CDR3 coding sequence is TGTGCCAGCAGTTCGCTCGGGGGGACGTCTGAGCAGTACTTC.

The V and J genes are TRBV30 and TRBJ2-2, with 8 bases fitting TRBD1. The CDR3 totals 14 residues. Germline V gene lookup returns CDR1 GTSNPN and CDR2 SVGIG (reference sequence). The trim removed 4 bases at V and 3 bases at J, leaving 4 bases unmatched. CDR3 bases: TGTGCCTGGAACAGGGGGGCTGACACCGGGGAGCTGTTTTTT. Protein sequence: CAWNRGADTGELFF.

This clone came up once. V gene TRBV12-3 or TRBV12-4 combines with J gene TRBJ2-2; D uncertain. Trimming took 6 bases from V and 4 from J, leaving 9 bases between them. The CDR3 extends over 13 amino acids. The CDR3 here is CASSPRSTGELFF. The CDR3 nucleotides are TGTGCCAGCAGCCCGAGGAGCACCGGGGAGCTGTTTTTT.

This rearrangement joins TRBV30 to TRBJ1-1; 8 bases are shared with TRBD1. The length of the CDR3 is 14 residues. Germline V CDR1 and CDR2: GTSNPN, SVGIG (reference sequence). Losses at the gene ends were 4 bases for V and 5 bases for J; bases not matched to a gene: 9. CDR3: CAWNSGGAGTEAFF. CDR3 DNA sequence: TGTGCCTGGAACTCAGGGGGCGCAGGAACTGAAGCTTTCTTT.

This clone was seen only once. The chain uses TRBV6-1 and TRBJ1-3; D unresolved. The V gene's germline CDR1 is MNHNS and CDR2 SASEGT. V lost 3 bases, J lost 1 base, and 4 bases lay in between. There are 13 residues in the CDR3. The CDR3 loop is CASSEKSGNTIYF. The CDR3 region has the DNA TGTGCCAGCAGTGAGAAGTCTGGAAACACCATATATTTT.

The gene calls are TRBV18 and TRBJ2-7; D gene unclear. V was clipped by 2 bases and J by 3 bases, with 11 bases between them. The CDR3 spans 14 residues. In germline, CDR1 is KGHSH, CDR2 LQKENI. CDR3 nucleotides: TGTGCCAGCTCACCAGTCGGACGTAACTACGAGCAGTACTTC. It codes for CASSPVGRNYEQYF.

This clone was detected once. The rearrangement links TRBV28 to TRBJ1-5, with TRBD1 identical over 9 bases. V shed 5 bases and J 7 bases; nucleotides not matched to a gene: 12. The CDR3 sequence is 16 residues long. Per the germline V gene, CDR1 is MDHEN and CDR2 is SYDVKM. The CDR3 DNA reads as TGTGCCAGCAGTCTCCTCGGGACAGGGTCAGGGCAGCCCCAGCATTTT. Translated, it gives CASSLLGTGSGQPQHF.

This chain connects TRBV29-1 to TRBJ2-7, with 10 bases matching TRBD2. V lost 2 bases, J lost 2 bases, and 3 bases stayed unmatched. CDR1 and CDR2 (germline): SQVTM, ANQGSEA. The CDR3 contains 14 residues. This CDR3 is CSVEYSGRPYEQYF. The CDR3 DNA sequence: TGCAGCGTTGAATATAGCGGGAGGCCCTACGAGCAGTACTTC.

The chain combines TRBV19 with TRBJ2-3; D is uncertain. The germline V and J ends were trimmed by 6 bases and 3 bases, with 13 bases remaining between them. There are 14 residues in the CDR3. Per germline, CDR1 LNHDA and CDR2 SQIVND (reference sequence). The CDR3 protein is CASRRTELTDTQYF. The CDR3 nucleotides read TGTGCCAGTAGGAGGACCGAACTTACAGATACGCAGTATTTT.

This rearrangement joins TRBV15 to TRBJ1-2, with D possibly matching TRBD1 (5 bases). The CDR3 is made up of 13 amino acids. V lost 4 bases and J lost 4, with 10 bases in between. The V gene's germline CDR1 is LNHNV and CDR2 YYDKDF (reference sequence). CDR3 protein: CATSKEGVYGYTF. The CDR3 coding sequence is TGTGCCACCAGCAAGGAAGGGGTCTATGGCTACACCTTC.

The J gene is TRBJ2-3, the V gene TRBV3-1 (or the pseudogene TRBV3-2); TRBD1 agrees at 9 bases. The CDR3 is 17 residues long. Germline V lookup: CDR1 LGHDT, CDR2 YNNKEL (reference sequence). J was trimmed by 2 bases and V by 4 bases; bases with no gene match: 10. The CDR3 reads CASSRERQGGFTDTQYF. The CDR3 DNA is TGTGCCAGCAGCCGCGAAAGACAGGGGGGATTCACAGATACGCAGTATTTT.

The rearrangement uses TRBV13 and TRBJ1-6, with D possibly matching TRBD1 (6 bases). V lost 4 bases, J lost 2 bases, and 12 bases lay in between. Per germline, CDR1 PRHDT and CDR2 FYEKMQ (reference sequence). CDR3 length equals 16 residues. The CDR3 DNA reads TGTGCCAGCAGCTACCAGGGGTTAACCTATAATTCACCCCTCCACTTT. Its translation is CASSYQGLTYNSPLHF.

This chain joins TRBV5-4 and TRBJ2-1, with D possibly being TRBD2 (5 bases). The CDR3 runs 15 residues. From germline, CDR1 is SGHNT and CDR2 YYREEE (reference sequence). Trimming took 1 base from V and 7 from J, leaving 15 bases between them. CDR3 DNA: TGTGCCAGCAGCTTGAGTTATGGGCCGGGGAATGAGCAGTTCTTC. Translating it yields CASSLSYGPGNEQFF. The full variable domain, with the rest looked up from reference TRBV5-4 and TRBJ2-1, is ETGVTQSPTHLIKTRGQQVTLRCSSQSGHNTVSWYQQALGQGPQFIFQYYREEENGRGNFPPRFSGLQFPNYSSELNVNALELDDSALYLCASSLSYGPGNEQFFGPGTRLTVL.

This clone has more than one count but fewer than ten. This chain's CDR3 is CASSSQPHGQYF. CDR3 DNA sequence: TGTGCCAGCAGTTCCCAACCCCATGGGCAGTACTTC. This rearrangement joins TRBV28 to TRBJ2-7; D gene uncertain. CDR1 is MDHEN and CDR2 is SYDVKM in the germline V gene. The CDR3 sequence is 12 residues long. The germline V and J ends were trimmed by 4 bases and 9 bases, with 13 bases remaining between them.

The gene calls are TRBV5-1 and TRBJ1-6, with 8 bases fitting TRBD1. Trimming took 4 bases from V and 8 from J; bases not matched to a gene: 5. Germline V gene data show CDR1 as SGHRS and CDR2 as YFSETQ. CDR3 length: 14 residues. The DNA for the CDR3 is TGCGCCAGCAGCCAAGGACAGGGTTATTCACCCCTCCACTTT. Translating gives CASSQGQGYSPLHF.

Written as DNA, the CDR3 is TGCAGCGTTGATCCCCTAGCGGATACGCAGTATTTT. This codes for CSVDPLADTQYF. The J gene is TRBJ2-3, the V gene TRBV29-1; D possibly corresponds to TRBD2 (6 bases). V was shortened by 3 bases and J by 6 bases, with 10 bases between the two germline ends. Germline loops: CDR1 SQVTM, CDR2 ANQGSEA. CDR3 length: 12 amino acids.

The V call is TRBV27, the J call TRBJ1-4, with TRBD1 as a possible D gene (6 bases). V was clipped by 10 bases and J by 5 bases, with 14 bases between them. Germline V CDR1 and CDR2: MNHEY, SMNVEV (reference sequence). The CDR3 spans 13 residues. CDR3 amino acids: CANRGAWNEKLFF. The CDR3, as DNA: TGTGCCAACCGGGGGGCCTGGAATGAAAAACTGTTTTTT.

The chain recombines TRBV5-1 with TRBJ1-1, with D possibly matching TRBD1 (5 bases). This CDR3 contains 13 residues. Trimming shortened V by 0 bases and J by 3 bases, and 6 bases separated the two germline ends. Per the germline V gene, CDR1 is SGHRS and CDR2 is YFSETQ. CDR3 DNA sequence: TGCGCCAGCAGCTTGGCGGGGGACACTGAAGCTTTCTTT. It specifies CASSLAGDTEAFF. The variable domain in full, with the rest retrieved from reference TRBV5-1 and TRBJ1-1, is KAGVTQTPRYLIKTRGQQVTLSCSPISGHRSVSWYQQTPGQGLQFLFEYFSETQRNKGNFPGRFSGRQFSNSRSEMNVSTLELGDSALYLCASSLAGDTEAFFGQGTRLTVV.